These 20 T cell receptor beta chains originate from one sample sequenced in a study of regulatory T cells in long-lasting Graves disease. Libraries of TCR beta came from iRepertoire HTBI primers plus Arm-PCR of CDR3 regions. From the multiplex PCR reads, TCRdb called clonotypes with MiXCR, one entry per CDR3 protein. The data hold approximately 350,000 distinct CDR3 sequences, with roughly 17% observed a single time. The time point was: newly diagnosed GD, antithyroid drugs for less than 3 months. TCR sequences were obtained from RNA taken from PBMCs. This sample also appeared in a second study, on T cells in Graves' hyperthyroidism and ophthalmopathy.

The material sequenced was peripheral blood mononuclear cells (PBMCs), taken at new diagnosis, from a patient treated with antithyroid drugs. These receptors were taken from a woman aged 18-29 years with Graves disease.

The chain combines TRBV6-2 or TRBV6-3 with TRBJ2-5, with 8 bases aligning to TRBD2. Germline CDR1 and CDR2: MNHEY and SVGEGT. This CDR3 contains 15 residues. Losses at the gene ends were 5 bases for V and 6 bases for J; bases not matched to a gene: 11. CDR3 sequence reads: CASSPGTRPPQTQYF. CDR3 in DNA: TGTGCCAGCAGTCCCGGGACTAGACCTCCTCAGACCCAGTACTTC.

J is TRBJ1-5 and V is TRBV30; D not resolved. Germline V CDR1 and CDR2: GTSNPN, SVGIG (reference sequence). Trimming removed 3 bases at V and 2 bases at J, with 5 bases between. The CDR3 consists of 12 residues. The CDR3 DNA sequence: TGTGCCTGGAGAGCAGGCAATCAGCCCCAGCATTTT. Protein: CAWRAGNQPQHF. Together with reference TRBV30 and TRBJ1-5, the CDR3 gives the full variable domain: SQTIHQWPATLVQPVGSPLSLECTVEGTSNPNLYWYRQAAGRGLQLLFYSVGIGQISSEVPQNLSASRPQDRQFILSSKKLLLSDSGFYLCAWRAGNQPQHFGDGTRLSIL.

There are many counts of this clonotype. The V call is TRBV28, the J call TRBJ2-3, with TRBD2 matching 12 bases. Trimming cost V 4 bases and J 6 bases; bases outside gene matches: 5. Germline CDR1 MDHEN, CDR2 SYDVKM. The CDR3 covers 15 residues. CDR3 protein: CASSSSGGGVDTQYF. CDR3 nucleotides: TGTGCCAGCAGTTCTAGCGGGGGGGGCGTGGATACGCAGTATTTT.

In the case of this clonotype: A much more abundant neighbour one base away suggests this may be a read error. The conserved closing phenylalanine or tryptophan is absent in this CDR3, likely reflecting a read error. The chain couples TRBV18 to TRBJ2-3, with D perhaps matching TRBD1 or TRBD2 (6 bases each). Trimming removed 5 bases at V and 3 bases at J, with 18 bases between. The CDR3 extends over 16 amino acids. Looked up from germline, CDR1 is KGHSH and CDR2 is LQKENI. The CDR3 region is CASSNPFGGETDTQYS. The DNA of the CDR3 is TGTGCCAGCTCAAACCCTTTCGGGGGCGAGACAGATACGCAGTATTCT.

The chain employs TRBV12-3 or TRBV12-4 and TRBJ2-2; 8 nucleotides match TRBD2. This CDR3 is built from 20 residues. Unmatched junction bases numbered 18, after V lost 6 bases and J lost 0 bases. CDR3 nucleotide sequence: TGTGCCAGCAGCAGATTTAAGGGAGGGGCGGGGGGATCGAACACCGGGGAGCTGTTTTTT. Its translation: CASSRFKGGAGGSNTGELFF.

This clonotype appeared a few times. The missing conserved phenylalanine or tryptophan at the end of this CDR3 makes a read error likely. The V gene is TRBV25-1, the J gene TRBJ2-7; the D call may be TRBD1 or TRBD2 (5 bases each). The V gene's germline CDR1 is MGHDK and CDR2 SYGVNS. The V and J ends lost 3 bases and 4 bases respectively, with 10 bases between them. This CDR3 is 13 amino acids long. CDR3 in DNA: TGTGCCAGCAGTGACCGGGACCCATACGAGCAGTACTCC. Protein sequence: CASSDRDPYEQYS.

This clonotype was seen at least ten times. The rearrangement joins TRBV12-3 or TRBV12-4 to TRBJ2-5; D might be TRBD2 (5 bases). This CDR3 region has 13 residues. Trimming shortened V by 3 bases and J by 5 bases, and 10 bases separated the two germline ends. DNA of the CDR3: TGTGCCAGCAGTTTGGACTTCCCGGAGACCCAGTACTTC. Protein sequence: CASSLDFPETQYF.

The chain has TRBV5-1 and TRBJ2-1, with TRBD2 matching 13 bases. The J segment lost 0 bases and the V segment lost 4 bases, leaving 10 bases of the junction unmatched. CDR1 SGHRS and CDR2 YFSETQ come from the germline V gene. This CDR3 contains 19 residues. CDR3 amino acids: CASSSQGTSGKSSYNEQFF. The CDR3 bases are TGCGCCAGCAGCAGCCAAGGGACTAGCGGGAAGAGCTCCTACAATGAGCAGTTCTTC.

The CDR3 is CASSFGQGTYGYTF. The CDR3 bases are TGTGCCAGCAGTTTCGGACAGGGCACCTATGGCTACACCTTC. The chain couples TRBV12-3 or TRBV12-4 to TRBJ1-2; 8 positions agree with TRBD1. The J segment lost 4 bases and the V segment lost 3 bases, leaving 4 bases of the junction unmatched. This CDR3 is built from 14 residues.

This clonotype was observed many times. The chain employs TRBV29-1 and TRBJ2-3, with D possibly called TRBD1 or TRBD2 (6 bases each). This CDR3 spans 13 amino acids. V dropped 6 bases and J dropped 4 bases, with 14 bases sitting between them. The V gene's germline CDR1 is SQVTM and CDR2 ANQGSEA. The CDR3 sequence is CSVSRGGADTQYF. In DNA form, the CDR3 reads TGCAGCGTAAGCAGGGGAGGTGCAGATACGCAGTATTTT.

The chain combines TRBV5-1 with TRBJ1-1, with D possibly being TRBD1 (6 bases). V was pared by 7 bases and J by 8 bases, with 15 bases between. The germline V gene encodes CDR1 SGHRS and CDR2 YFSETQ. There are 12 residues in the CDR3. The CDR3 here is CASAGAAREAFF. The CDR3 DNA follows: TGCGCCAGCGCGGGGGCGGCGAGGGAAGCTTTCTTT.

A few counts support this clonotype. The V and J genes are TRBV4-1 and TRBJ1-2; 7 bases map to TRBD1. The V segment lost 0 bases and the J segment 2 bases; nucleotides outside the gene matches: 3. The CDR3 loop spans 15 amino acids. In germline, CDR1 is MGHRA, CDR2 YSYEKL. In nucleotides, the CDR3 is TGCGCCAGCAGCCAAGATGACAGGGAAAACTATGGCTACACCTTC. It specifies CASSQDDRENYGYTF.

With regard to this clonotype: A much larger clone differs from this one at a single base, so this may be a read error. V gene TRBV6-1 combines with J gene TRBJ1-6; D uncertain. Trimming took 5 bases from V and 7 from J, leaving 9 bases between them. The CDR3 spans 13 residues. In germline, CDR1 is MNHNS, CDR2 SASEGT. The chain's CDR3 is CASSQRQNSPLHF. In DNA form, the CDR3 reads TGTGCCAGCAGTCAACGACAAAATTCACCCCTCCACTTT.

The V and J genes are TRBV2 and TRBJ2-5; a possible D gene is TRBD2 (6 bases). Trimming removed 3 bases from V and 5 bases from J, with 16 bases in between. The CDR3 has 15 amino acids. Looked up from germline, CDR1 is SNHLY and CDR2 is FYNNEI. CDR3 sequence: CASSDVGGSAETQYF. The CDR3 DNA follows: TGTGCCAGCAGTGATGTTGGAGGGTCTGCGGAGACCCAGTACTTC.

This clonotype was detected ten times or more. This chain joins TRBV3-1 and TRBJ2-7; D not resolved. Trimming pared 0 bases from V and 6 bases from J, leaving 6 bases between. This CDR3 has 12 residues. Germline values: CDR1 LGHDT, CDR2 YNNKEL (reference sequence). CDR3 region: CASSQDNSEQYF. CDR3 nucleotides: TGTGCCAGCAGCCAAGATAATTCCGAGCAGTACTTC.

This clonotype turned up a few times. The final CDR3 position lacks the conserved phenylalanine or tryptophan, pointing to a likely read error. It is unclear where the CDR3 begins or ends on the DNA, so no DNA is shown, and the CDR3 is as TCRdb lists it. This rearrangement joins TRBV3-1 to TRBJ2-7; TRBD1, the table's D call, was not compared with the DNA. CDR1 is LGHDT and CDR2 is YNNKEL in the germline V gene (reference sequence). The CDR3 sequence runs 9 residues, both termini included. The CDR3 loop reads CASSQDWGR.

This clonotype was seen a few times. The CDR3 loop is CASSSTGVNQPQHF. The CDR3 DNA reads as TGTGCCAGCAGCTCGACAGGAGTCAATCAGCCCCAGCATTTT. V is TRBV7-9 and J is TRBJ1-5; possibly TRBD1 for D (6 bases). The CDR3 is 14 residues long. The germline CDR1 and CDR2 sequences are SEHNR and FQNEAQ (reference sequence). V was trimmed by 4 bases and J by 3 bases, leaving 10 bases between them.

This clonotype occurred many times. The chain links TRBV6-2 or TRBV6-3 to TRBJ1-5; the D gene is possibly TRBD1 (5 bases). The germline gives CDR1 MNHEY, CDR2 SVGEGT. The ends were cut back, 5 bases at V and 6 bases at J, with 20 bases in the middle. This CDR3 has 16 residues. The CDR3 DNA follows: TGTGCCAGCAGTGAAGAGGGCATTTGGGGGATTCAGCCCCAGCATTTT. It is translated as CASSEEGIWGIQPQHF.

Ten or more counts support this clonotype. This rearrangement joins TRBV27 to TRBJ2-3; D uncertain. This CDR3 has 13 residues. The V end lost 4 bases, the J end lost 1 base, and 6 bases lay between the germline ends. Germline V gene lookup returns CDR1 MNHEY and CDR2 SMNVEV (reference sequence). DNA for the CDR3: TGTGCCAGCAGTTCTATTCGCACAGATACGCAGTATTTT. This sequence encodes CASSSIRTDTQYF.

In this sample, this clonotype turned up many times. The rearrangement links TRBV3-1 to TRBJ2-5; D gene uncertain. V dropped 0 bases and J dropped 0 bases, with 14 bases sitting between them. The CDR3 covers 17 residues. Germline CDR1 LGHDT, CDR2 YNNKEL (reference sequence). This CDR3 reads CASSQEEGVEYQETQYF. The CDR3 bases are TGTGCCAGCAGCCAAGAGGAAGGCGTCGAGTACCAAGAGACCCAGTACTTC.